The T cell receptor (beta chain) described here comes from a study of T-cell memory formation after mild COVID-19. Study-wide results and caveats: Clones that contracted from day 15 to 85 had balanced CD4/CD8; later expanders were CD4+ biased.

A single record per CDR3 protein comes from TCRdb applying MiXCR to the 5' RACE reads. There are approximately 100,000 distinct CDR3 sequences in the sample; 25% occur only once, and around 40% lies in the top ten. This clonotype came up a few times. Antigen specificity is unknown. This TCR came from a man aged 18 to 29 who had mild COVID-19 (a few samples of this study predate the infection). Cell type and time point are not known. Sequences were obtained from PBMCs or a T cell subset sorted from them (not recorded which).

The CDR3 DNA is TGTGCCAGCAGCGTGGAGGCGGGGAACGAAGAGACCCAGTACTTC. Residues: CASSVEAGNEETQYF. The V and J genes are TRBV9 and TRBJ2-5; D is perhaps TRBD2 (6 bases). The V gene's germline CDR1 is SGDLS and CDR2 YYNGEE. The CDR3 sequence is 15 residues long. Trimming pared 2 bases from V and 3 bases from J, leaving 14 bases between.